This T cell receptor (beta chain) originates from a study of blood T cell repertoires in COVID-19. Looking at the study overall: The United States, Italy and Spain provided the acute and convalescent COVID-19 samples. Sample material is recorded as cDNA or gDNA derived from T cells, B-cell-depleted T cells, or PBMCs.

The CDR3 has 15 amino acids. Germline V CDR1 and CDR2: SGHRS, YFSETQ. Points on this clone: At one of its ends the junction is not consistent with the germline gene, which may arise from a read error.

In the study's own analysis: Scientists estimated how many nucleated cells there were by amplifying reference gene primers. Repertoires were generated with immunoSEQ multiplex PCR, while TCRdb's copy carries only in-frame clones and drops some. That table furnishes V, J and clone size, whereas the DNA furnished D and trimming. The table includes around 220,000 clones, 84% detected once. The sequencing input was peripheral blood. The source of this sequence is a man aged 25 to 40 with active or convalescent COVID-19. The gene calls are TRBV5-1 and TRBJ1-5; tentatively, D is TRBD1 (6 bases). DNA for the CDR3: TGCGCCCGCAGCTTGGAGGGGGGGGTCAATCAGCCCCAGCATTTT. It specifies CARSLEGGVNQPQHF.